This TCR beta chain was identified in a study of tumor and adjacent non-tumor tissue in lung cancer. In the study overall: Patients were aged about 30 to 76, roughly 9 men and about five women, stage I to III. Each sample yielded 3.5 million to 5 million productive TCRbeta reads on average. Study-level points and caveats: In normal lung, the top 100 clones were significantly more dominant than in tumor.

This clonotype was seen more than once but under ten times. The antigen remains unidentified. The template was RNA from unsorted bulk tissue. This non-tumor lung sample came from over 3 cm beyond the tumor edge. A modified ARM-PCR protocol with three rounds of nested PCR amplified TCRbeta. Via MiXCR, TCRdb re-called the multiplex PCR reads, giving one row per CDR3 protein. The sample lists some 80,000 distinct CDR3 sequences; more than 65% were seen once. V dropped 0 bases and J dropped 6 bases, with 12 bases sitting between them. This CDR3 region has 13 residues. Germline-derived CDR1 and CDR2 are DFQATT and SNEGSKA (reference sequence).

This TCR was recovered from a man between 65 and 80 years old with non-small cell lung cancer. The rearrangement uses TRBV20-1 and TRBJ2-7; D gene ambiguous. Sequenced material: distant non-tumor lung tissue. In DNA form, the CDR3 reads TGCAGTGCTAGAGATATTCGAAGGAGCGAGCAGTACTTC. It is translated as CSARDIRRSEQYF.